What follows are 9 T cell receptor beta chains derived from one specimen sequenced in a study of response to subunit inactivated influenza vaccine. TCRdb processed the RT-PCR reads anew with MiXCR; each CDR3 protein has one entry. The table records 400,000 to 650,000 distinct CDR3 sequences, around 7.9% of them present only once. The sequences come from PBMCs from blood, collected roughly 24 months after vaccination. These receptors were collected from a man aged 50 to 69 who received an inactivated influenza vaccine.

About this clonotype: At one end, the junction sequence differs from germline, possibly due to a read error. The chain is built from TRBV20-1 and TRBJ2-3; 8 bases align to TRBD1. This CDR3 comprises 14 residues. CDR1 DFQATT and CDR2 SNEGSKA come from the germline V gene (reference sequence). As DNA, the CDR3 is TGCAGTGCTAGGGCCGGACAGGGAACAGATACGCAGTATTTC. Protein: CSARAGQGTDTQYF.

This clonotype was seen a few times. The chain employs TRBV5-6 and TRBJ1-4; 10 bases are shared with TRBD1. The V segment lost 5 bases and the J segment 0 bases; nucleotides outside the gene matches: 10. Per germline, CDR1 SGHDT and CDR2 YYEEEE. The CDR3 sequence is 18 residues long. The chain's CDR3 is CASRHSRDRGSTNEKLFF. In nucleotides, the CDR3 is TGTGCCAGCAGGCACTCCCGGGACAGGGGTTCAACTAATGAAAAACTGTTTTTT.

The chain recombines TRBV7-9 with TRBJ2-3, with D tentatively TRBD1 (6 bases). CDR3 length: 15 amino acids. In germline, CDR1 is SEHNR, CDR2 FQNEAQ (reference sequence). Trimming left V 4 bases short and J 4 bases short, with 15 bases between. The CDR3 here is CASSSRGDTPDTQYF. CDR3 sequence (DNA): TGTGCCAGCAGCTCCAGAGGGGACACCCCAGATACGCAGTATTTT. The whole variable domain, filled in from reference TRBV7-9 and TRBJ2-3, reads DTGVSQNPRHKITKRGQNVTFRCDPISEHNRLYWYRQTLGQGPEFLTYFQNEAQLEKSRLLSDRFSAERPKGSFSTLEIQRTEQGDSAMYLCASSSRGDTPDTQYFGPGTRLTVL.

At least ten counts were recorded for this clonotype. The chain is built from TRBV7-2 and TRBJ1-5, with 8 positions matching TRBD1. CDR1 is SGHTA, CDR2 FQGNSA, per germline. Unmatched junction bases numbered 5, after V lost 4 bases and J lost 0 bases. CDR3 length equals 16 residues. The CDR3 DNA sequence: TGTGCCAGCAGCTCCGGACAGGGTTTTAGCAATCAGCCCCAGCATTTT. It encodes CASSSGQGFSNQPQHF.

This clonotype was observed a handful of times. The chain links TRBV7-6 to TRBJ1-1; 8 bases are a match to TRBD1. The length of the CDR3 is 15 residues. V gave up 3 bases and J gave up 5 bases; unmatched junction bases: 8. Germline assignment: CDR1 SGHVS and CDR2 FNYEAQ. The CDR3 sequence is CASSFSGGAETEAFF. DNA of the CDR3: TGTGCCAGCAGCTTTTCAGGGGGCGCGGAGACTGAAGCTTTCTTT. The whole variable domain, filled in from reference TRBV7-6 and TRBJ1-1, reads GAGVSQSPRYKVTKRGQDVALRCDPISGHVSLYWYRQALGQGPEFLTYFNYEAQQDKSGLPNDRFSAERPEGSISTLTIQRTEQRDSAMYRCASSFSGGAETEAFFGQGTRLTVV.

This clonotype has a handful of counts. The gene calls are TRBV20-1 and TRBJ2-5; D is undetermined. Trimming took 3 bases from V and 3 from J, leaving 11 bases between them. The CDR3 sequence is 13 residues long. Germline lookup yields CDR1 DFQATT and CDR2 SNEGSKA (reference sequence). CDR3 protein: CSARLSEKETQYF. CDR3 DNA sequence: TGCAGTGCTAGGTTGTCAGAAAAAGAGACCCAGTACTTC.

This sequence joins TRBV5-1 and TRBJ2-7, with a weak D call TRBD1 (6 bases). The CDR3 totals 15 residues. Trimming left V 4 bases short and J 2 bases short, with 16 bases between. CDR1 is SGHRS and CDR2 is YFSETQ in the germline V gene. The CDR3 is CASSPAPDRAYEQYF. DNA for the CDR3: TGCGCCAGCAGCCCCGCCCCGGACAGAGCCTACGAGCAGTACTTC.

The chain couples TRBV20-1 to TRBJ1-5, with D perhaps TRBD1 (5 bases). The ends were cut back, 5 bases at V and 2 bases at J, with 13 bases in the middle. The length of the CDR3 is 14 residues. CDR1 and CDR2 from the germline V gene are DFQATT and SNEGSKA (reference sequence). CDR3 in amino acids: CSAARQGGNQPQHF. CDR3 DNA: TGCAGTGCTGCCCGCCAAGGGGGCAATCAGCCCCAGCATTTT.

The table lists this clonotype with many counts. The rearrangement uses TRBV14 and TRBJ1-5; no clear D. Germline values: CDR1 SGHDN, CDR2 FVKESK. The ends were cut back, 0 bases at V and 6 bases at J, with 3 bases in the middle. The CDR3 loop spans 12 amino acids. CDR3 nucleotides: TGTGCCAGCAGCCAAGATGGTCAGCCCCAGCATTTT. Translating gives CASSQDGQPQHF.